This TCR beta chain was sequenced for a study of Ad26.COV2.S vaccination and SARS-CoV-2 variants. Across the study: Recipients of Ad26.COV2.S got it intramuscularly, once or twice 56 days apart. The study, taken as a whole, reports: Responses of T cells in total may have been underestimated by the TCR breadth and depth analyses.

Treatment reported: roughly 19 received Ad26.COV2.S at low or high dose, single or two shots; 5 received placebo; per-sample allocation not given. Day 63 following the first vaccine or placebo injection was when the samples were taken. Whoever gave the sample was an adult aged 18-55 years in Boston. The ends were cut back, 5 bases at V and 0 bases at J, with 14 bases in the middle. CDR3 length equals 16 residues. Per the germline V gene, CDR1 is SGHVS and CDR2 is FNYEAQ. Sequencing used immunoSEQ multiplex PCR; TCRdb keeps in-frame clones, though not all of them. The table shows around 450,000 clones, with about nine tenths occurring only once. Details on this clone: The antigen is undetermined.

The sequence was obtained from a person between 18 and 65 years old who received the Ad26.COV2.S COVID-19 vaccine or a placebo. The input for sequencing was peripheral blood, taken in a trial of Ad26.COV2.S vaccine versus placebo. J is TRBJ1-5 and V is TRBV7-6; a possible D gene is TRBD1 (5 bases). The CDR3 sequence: CASSPSAGPSNQPQHF. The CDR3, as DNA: TGTGCCAGCAGCCCGTCGGCGGGGCCTAGCAATCAGCCCCAGCATTTT.